This entry lists 3 T cell receptor beta chains sequenced from one sample in a study of blood T cells in healthy people across ages. A sample-barcoded 5' primer and a J-beta primer mix were used in a second PCR of about 7 to 12 cycles. TCRdb re-called the 5' RACE reads through MiXCR, storing one row per CDR3 protein. The sample gives roughly 730,000 distinct CDR3 sequences, 56% of which show up once; more than 25% is in the top ten. Sequenced: blood. These receptors were taken from a man aged 40-55 years in good health.

CDR3 sequence: CANSNSGWYNEQFF. Written as DNA, the CDR3 is TGTGCCAACAGCAATAGCGGGTGGTACAATGAGCAGTTCTTC. The V gene is TRBV6-2 or TRBV6-3, the J gene TRBJ2-7; 7 nucleotides agree with TRBD2. The end of the DNA aligns better with TRBJ2-1, so the J call may be wrong. This CDR3 is built from 14 residues. Germline V CDR1 and CDR2: MNHEY, SVGEGT.

The chain couples TRBV6-1 to TRBJ2-1; no clear D. V lost 5 bases and J lost 5, with 16 bases in between. The CDR3 sequence is 15 residues long. Germline V gene data show CDR1 as MNHNS and CDR2 as SASEGT. CDR3: CASSPPRVGDNEQFF. DNA of the CDR3: TGTGCCAGCAGTCCACCCCGCGTGGGCGACAATGAGCAGTTCTTC.

The chain has TRBV20-1 and TRBJ2-7; a weak D match, TRBD1 (6 bases). CDR1 and CDR2 (germline): DFQATT, SNEGSKA (reference sequence). The CDR3 is 14 amino acids. V lost 3 bases and J 4 bases, leaving 16 bases between the germline ends. CDR3 sequence: CSARAGATWYEQYF. DNA of the CDR3: TGCAGTGCTAGGGCAGGGGCGACGTGGTACGAGCAGTACTTC.